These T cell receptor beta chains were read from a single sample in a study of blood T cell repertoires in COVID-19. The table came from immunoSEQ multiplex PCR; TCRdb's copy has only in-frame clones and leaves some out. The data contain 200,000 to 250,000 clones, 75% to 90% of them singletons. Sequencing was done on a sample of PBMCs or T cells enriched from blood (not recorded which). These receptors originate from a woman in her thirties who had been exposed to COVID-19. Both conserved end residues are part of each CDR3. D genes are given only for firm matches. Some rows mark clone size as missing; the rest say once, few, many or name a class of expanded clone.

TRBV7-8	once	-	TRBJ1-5	CASSLGANQPQHF	TGTGCCAGCAGCCTTGGGGCAAATCAGCCCCAGCATTTT
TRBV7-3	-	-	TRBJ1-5	CASSLTGGNQPQHF	TGTGCCAGCAGCCTTACGGGGGGCAATCAGCCCCAGCATTTT
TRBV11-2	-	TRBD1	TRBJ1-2	CASSLGSRQGAGNGYTF	TGTGCCAGCAGCTTAGGTAGTCGCCAGGGGGCAGGGAATGGCTACACCTTC
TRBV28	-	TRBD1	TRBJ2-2	CASNSRGRSSGELFF	TGTGCCAGCAATTCAAGGGGGCGATCATCCGGGGAGCTGTTTTTT
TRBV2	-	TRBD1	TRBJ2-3	CASKGTGADTQYF	TGTGCCAGCAAAGGGACAGGGGCAGATACGCAGTATTTT
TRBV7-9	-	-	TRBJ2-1	CASSSGVGGTRYNEQFF	TGTGCCAGCAGCAGCGGTGTAGGCGGGACTCGATACAATGAGCAGTTCTTC
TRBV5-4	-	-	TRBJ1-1	CASSFGGNTEAFF	TGTGCCAGCAGCTTCGGAGGGAACACTGAAGCTTTCTTT
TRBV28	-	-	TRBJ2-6	CASSLDNSGANVLTF	TGTGCCAGCAGTTTAGACAACTCTGGGGCCAACGTCCTGACTTTC
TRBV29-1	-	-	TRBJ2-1	CSVVASSYNEQFF	TGCAGCGTTGTAGCAAGCTCCTACAATGAGCAGTTCTTC
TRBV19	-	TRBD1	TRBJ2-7	CASSIRQGYEQYF	TGTGCCAGTAGTATACGACAGGGCTACGAGCAGTACTTC